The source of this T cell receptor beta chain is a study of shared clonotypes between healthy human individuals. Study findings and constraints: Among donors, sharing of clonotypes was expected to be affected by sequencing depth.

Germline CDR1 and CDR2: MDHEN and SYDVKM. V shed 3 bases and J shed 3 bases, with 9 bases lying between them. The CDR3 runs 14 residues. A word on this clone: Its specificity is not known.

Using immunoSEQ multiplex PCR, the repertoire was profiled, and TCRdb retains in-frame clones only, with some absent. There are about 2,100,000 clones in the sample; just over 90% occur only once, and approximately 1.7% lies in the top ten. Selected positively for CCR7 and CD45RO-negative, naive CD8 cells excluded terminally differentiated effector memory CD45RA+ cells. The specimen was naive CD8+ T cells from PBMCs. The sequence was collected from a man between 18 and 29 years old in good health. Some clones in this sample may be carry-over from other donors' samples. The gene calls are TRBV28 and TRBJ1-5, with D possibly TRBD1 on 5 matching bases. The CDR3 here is CASSFRQLNQPQHF. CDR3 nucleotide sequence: TGTGCCAGCAGTTTTCGACAGCTCAATCAGCCCCAGCATTTT.